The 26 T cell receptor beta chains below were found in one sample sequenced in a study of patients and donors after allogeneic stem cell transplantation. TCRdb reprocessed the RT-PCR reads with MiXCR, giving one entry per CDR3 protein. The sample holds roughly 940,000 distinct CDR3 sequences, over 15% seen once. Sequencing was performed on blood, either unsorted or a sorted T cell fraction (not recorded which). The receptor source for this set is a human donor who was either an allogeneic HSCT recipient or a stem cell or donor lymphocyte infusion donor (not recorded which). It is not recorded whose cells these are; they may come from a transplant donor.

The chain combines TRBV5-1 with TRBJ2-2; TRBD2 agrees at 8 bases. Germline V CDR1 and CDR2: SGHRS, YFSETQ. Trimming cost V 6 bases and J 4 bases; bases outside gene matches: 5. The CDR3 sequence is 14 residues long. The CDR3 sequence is CASKSGGSTGELFF. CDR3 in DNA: TGCGCCAGCAAAAGCGGGGGAAGCACCGGGGAGCTGTTTTTT.

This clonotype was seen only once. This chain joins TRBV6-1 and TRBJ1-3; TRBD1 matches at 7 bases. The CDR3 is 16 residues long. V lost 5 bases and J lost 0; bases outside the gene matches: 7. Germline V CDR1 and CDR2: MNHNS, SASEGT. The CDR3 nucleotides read TGTGCCAGCAGTCCACGCAGGGGGTCCTCTGGAAACACCATATATTTT. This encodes CASSPRRGSSGNTIYF.

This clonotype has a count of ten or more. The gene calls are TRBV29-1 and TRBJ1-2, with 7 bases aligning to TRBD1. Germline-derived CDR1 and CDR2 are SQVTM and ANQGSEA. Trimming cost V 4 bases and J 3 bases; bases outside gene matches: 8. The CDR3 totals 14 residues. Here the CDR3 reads CSVVPGGQDYGYTF. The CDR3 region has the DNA TGCAGCGTTGTTCCCGGCGGACAGGACTATGGCTACACCTTC.

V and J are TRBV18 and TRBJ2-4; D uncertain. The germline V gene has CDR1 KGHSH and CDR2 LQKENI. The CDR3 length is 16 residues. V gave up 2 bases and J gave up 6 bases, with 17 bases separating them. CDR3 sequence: CASSPGLGANPNIQYF. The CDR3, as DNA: TGTGCCAGCTCACCAGGTTTAGGAGCGAACCCAAACATTCAGTACTTC.

CDR3 DNA sequence: TGTGCCAGCAGACAGGGGGGCTATGGCTACACCTTC. Its translation: CASRQGGYGYTF. The gene calls are TRBV6-5 and TRBJ1-2; 8 positions match TRBD1. The CDR3 runs 12 residues. Germline loops: CDR1 MNHEY, CDR2 SVGAGI. V was clipped by 6 bases and J by 4 bases; unmatched bases: 1.

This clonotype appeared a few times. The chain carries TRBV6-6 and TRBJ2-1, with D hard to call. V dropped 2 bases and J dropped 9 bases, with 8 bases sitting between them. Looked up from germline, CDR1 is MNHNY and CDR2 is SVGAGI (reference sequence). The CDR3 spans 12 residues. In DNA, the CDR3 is TGTGCCAGCAGTTACCCGTCAGGTGAGCAGTTCTTC. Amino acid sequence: CASSYPSGEQFF.

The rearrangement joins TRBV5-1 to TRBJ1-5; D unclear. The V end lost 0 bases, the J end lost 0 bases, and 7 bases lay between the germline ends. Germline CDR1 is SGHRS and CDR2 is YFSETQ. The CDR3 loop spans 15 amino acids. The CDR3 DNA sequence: TGCGCCAGCAGCTTGGGGTACGGTAGCAATCAGCCCCAGCATTTT. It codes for CASSLGYGSNQPQHF.

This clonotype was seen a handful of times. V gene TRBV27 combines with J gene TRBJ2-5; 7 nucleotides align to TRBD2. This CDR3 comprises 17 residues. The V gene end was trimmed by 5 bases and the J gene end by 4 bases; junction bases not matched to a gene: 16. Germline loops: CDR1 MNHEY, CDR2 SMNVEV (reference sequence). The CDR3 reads CASSVTSLLAKVETQYF. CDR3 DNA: TGTGCCAGCAGTGTAACTTCTTTACTAGCGAAGGTAGAGACCCAGTACTTC.

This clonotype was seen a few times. The CDR3 bases are TGTGCCAGCAGCCACCGCCGGCAGGGGTCCTATGGCTACACCTTC. It specifies CASSHRRQGSYGYTF. This chain connects TRBV3-1 to TRBJ1-2; TRBD1 might be the D (6 bases). The V gene lost 3 bases and the J gene lost 4 bases, with 15 bases spanning the gap. The length of the CDR3 is 15 residues. The germline V gene has CDR1 LGHDT and CDR2 YNNKEL (reference sequence).

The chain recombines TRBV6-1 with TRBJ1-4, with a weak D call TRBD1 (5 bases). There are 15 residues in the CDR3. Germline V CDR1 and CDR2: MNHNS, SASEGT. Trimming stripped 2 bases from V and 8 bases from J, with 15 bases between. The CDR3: CASSEYEGRWEKLFF. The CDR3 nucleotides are TGTGCCAGCAGTGAATACGAGGGGAGGTGGGAAAAACTGTTTTTT.

CDR3 in DNA: TGTGCCAGCAGCTTAGATCAGGGGGGGACAGATACGCAGTATTTT. Translation gives CASSLDQGGTDTQYF. The rearrangement uses TRBV7-9 and TRBJ2-3; perhaps D is TRBD1 or TRBD2 (7 bases each). V was shortened by 1 base and J by 3 bases, with 11 bases between the two germline ends. This CDR3 is 15 amino acids long. CDR1 and CDR2 (germline): SEHNR, FQNEAQ (reference sequence).

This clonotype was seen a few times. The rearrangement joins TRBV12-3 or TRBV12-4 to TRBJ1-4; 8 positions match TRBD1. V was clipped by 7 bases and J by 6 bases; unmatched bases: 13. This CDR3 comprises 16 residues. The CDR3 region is CASTSRERTGYEKLFF. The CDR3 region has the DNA TGTGCCAGCACCTCCCGAGAGAGGACAGGGTATGAAAAACTGTTTTTT.

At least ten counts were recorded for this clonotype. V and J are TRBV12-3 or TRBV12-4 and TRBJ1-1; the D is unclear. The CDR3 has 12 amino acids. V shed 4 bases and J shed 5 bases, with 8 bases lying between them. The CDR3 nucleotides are TGTGCCAGCAGTTGGGATGGGACTGAAGCTTTCTTT. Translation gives CASSWDGTEAFF.

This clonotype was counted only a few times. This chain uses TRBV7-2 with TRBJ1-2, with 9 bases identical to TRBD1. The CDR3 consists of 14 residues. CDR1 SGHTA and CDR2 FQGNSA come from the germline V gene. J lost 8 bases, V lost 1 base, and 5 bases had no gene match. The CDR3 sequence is CASSLVTGGWGYTF. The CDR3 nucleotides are TGTGCCAGCAGCTTAGTTACAGGGGGCTGGGGCTACACCTTC.

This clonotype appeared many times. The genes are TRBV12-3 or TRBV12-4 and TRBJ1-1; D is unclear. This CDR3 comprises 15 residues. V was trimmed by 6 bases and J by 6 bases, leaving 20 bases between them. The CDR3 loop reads CASSPVGKRGPEAFF. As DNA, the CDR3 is TGTGCCAGCAGCCCCGTGGGAAAAAGAGGGCCTGAAGCTTTCTTT.

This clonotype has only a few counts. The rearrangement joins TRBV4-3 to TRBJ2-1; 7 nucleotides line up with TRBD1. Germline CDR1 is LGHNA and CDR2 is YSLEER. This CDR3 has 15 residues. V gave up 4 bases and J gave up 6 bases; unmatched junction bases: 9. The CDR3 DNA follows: TGCGCCAGCAGCCGTAGGACAGGATCCCCCAATGAGCAGTTCTTC. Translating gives CASSRRTGSPNEQFF.

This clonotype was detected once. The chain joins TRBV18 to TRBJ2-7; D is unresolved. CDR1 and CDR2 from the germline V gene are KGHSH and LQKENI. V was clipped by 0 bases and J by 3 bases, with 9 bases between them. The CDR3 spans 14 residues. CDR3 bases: TGTGCCAGCTCACCACCGAATGGGGTCTACGAGCAGTACTTC. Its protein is CASSPPNGVYEQYF.

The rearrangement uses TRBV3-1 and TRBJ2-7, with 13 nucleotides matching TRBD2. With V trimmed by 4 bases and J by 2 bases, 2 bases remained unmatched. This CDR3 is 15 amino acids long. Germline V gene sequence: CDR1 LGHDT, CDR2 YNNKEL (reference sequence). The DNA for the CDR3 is TGTGCCAGCAGCCGAACTAGCGGGAGGGCCTACGAGCAGTACTTC. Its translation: CASSRTSGRAYEQYF.

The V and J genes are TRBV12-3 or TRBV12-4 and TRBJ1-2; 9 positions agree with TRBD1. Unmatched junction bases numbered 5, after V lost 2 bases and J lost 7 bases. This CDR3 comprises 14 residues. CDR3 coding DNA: TGTGCCAGCAGTTTAAGGGACAGGGCGCGTGGCTACACCTTC. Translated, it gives CASSLRDRARGYTF.

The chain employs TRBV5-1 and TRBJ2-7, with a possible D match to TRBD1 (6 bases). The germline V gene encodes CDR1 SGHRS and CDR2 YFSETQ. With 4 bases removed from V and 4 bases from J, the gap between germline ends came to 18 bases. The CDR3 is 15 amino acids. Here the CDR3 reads CASSPRQAPGYEQYF. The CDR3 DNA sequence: TGCGCCAGCAGCCCACGACAGGCCCCGGGGTACGAGCAGTACTTC.

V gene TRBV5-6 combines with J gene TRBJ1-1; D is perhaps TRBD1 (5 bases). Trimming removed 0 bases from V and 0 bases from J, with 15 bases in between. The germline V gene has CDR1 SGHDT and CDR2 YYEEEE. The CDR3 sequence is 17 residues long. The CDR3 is CASSLVHLGPMNTEAFF. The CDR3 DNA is TGTGCCAGCAGCTTGGTACATCTGGGGCCTATGAACACTGAAGCTTTCTTT.

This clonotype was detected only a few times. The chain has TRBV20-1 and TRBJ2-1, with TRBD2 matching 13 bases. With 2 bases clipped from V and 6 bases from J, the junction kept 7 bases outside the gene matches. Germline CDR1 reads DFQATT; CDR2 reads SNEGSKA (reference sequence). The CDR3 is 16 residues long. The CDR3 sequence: CSARRTSGRASNEQFF. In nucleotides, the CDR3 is TGCAGTGCTAGAAGAACTAGCGGGAGGGCCTCCAATGAGCAGTTCTTC.

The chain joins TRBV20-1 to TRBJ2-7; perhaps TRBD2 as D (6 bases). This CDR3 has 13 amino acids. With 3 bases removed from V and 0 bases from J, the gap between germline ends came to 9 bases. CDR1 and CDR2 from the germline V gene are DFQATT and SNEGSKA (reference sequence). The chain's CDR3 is CSARNGGSYEQYF. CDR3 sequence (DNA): TGCAGTGCTAGGAACGGGGGCTCCTACGAGCAGTACTTC.

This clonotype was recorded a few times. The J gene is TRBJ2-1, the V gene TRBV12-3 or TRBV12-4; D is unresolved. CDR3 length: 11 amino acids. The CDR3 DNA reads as TGTGCTGCGCGCCAAGGGAATGAGCAGTTCTTC. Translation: CAARQGNEQFF.

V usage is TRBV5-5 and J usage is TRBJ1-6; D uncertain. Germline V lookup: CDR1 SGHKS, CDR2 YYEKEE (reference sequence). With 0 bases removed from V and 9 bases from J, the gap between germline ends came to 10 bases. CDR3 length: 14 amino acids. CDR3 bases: TGTGCCAGCAGCTTGGGGGCAGAGCGTTCACCCCTCCACTTT. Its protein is CASSLGAERSPLHF.

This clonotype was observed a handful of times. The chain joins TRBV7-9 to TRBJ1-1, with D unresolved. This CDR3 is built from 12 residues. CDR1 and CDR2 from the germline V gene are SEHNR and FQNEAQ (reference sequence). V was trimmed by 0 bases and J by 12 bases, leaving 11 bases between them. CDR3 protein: CASSLAGGLPFF. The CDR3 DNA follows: TGTGCCAGCAGCTTAGCCGGCGGGCTGCCTTTCTTT.